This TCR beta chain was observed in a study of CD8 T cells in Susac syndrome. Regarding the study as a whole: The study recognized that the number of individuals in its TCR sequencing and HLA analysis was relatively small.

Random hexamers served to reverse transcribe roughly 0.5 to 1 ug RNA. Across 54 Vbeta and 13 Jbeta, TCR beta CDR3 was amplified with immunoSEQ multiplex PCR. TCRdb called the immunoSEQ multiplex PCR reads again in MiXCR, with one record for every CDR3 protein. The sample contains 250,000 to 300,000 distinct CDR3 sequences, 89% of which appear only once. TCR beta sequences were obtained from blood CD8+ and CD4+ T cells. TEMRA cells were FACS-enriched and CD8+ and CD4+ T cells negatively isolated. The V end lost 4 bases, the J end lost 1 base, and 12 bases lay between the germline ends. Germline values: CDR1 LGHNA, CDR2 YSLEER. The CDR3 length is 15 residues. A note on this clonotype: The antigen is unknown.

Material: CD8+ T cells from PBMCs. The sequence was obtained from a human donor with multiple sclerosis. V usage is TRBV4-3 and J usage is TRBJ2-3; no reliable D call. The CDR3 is CASSPEWLGTDTQYF. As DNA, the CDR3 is TGCGCCAGCAGCCCAGAGTGGCTAGGCACAGATACGCAGTATTTT.